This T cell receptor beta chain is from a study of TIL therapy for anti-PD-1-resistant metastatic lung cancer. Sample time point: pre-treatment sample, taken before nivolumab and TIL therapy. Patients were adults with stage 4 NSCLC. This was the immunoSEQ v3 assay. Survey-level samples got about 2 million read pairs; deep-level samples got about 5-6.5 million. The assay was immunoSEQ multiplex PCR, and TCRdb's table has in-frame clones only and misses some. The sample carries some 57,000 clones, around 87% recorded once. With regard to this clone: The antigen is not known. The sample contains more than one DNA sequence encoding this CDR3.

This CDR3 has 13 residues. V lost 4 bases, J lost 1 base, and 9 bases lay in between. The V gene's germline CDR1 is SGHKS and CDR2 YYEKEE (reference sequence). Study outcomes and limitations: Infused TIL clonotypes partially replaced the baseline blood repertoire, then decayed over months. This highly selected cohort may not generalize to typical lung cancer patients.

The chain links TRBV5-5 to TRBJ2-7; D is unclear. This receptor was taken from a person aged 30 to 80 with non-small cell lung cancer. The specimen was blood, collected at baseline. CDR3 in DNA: TGTGCCAGCAGCCTGGTGGGTTCCTACGAGCAGTACTTC. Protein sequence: CASSLVGSYEQYF.